This TCR beta chain appears in the sequencing data of a study of control samples from healthy donors and cancer patients. The repertoire was sequenced with immunoSEQ multiplex PCR; TCRdb's copy has only in-frame clones and lacks some. The data contain 100,000 or so clones, 70% to 80% of them seen just once; the ten biggest clones take up roughly 10%. This CDR3 has 13 residues. Germline V gene sequence: CDR1 SGHVS, CDR2 FQNEAQ. Trimming left V 6 bases short and J 7 bases short, with 15 bases between. Sequenced input: blood. The receptor was isolated from a woman in her thirties in good health. V is TRBV7-8 and J is TRBJ1-2, with D possibly being TRBD1 (6 bases). The CDR3, as DNA: TGTGCCAGCAGGGTCAGGGGAAGTCTTGGCTACACCTTC. Encoded protein: CASRVRGSLGYTF.